This TCR beta chain was observed in a study of blood T cell repertoires in COVID-19. Sequencing used immunoSEQ multiplex PCR; TCRdb keeps in-frame clones, though not all of them. The sample carries a few hundred thousand clones, around 87% recorded once. With V trimmed by 2 bases and J by 4 bases, 0 bases remained unmatched. The germline V gene has CDR1 SGHTA and CDR2 FQGTGA. This CDR3 is 14 amino acids long. J is TRBJ2-1 and V is TRBV7-3; 9 positions agree with TRBD2. The TCR originated in a young man who had recovered from COVID-19. The sequenced sample was PBMCs or T cells enriched from blood (not recorded which). For the CDR3, the DNA is TGTGCCAGCAGCTTAGGACTAGCGTACAATGAGCAGTTCTTC. This gives the protein CASSLGLAYNEQFF.